The entry below describes one T cell receptor beta chain. Its antigen is unknown. This entry belongs to a study of cytomegalovirus exposure and HLA in healthy donors. Study details: The 100 to 150 validation repertoires and the 666 first-cohort repertoires shared a platform, a later analysis reported. Study-level results: First-cohort TCR clusters tended to co-occur in the 90 to 150 validation repertoires, a later analysis found. With high specificity and sensitivity, the classifier reportedly diagnosed cytomegalovirus status. Cytomegalovirus-associated TCR beta chains were listed, numbering over 150.

TCRdb's copy holds only in-frame clones and misses some; the assay was immunoSEQ multiplex PCR. There are a few hundred thousand clones in the sample; nearly 90% occur only once, and 0.37% lies in the top ten. Germline loops: CDR1 MGHRA, CDR2 YSYEKL. V gave up 0 bases and J gave up 0 bases, with 8 bases separating them. The CDR3 spans 15 residues. The sequence was obtained from a young woman in good health and CMV-seronegative. This rearrangement joins TRBV4-1 to TRBJ1-1; no definite D call. Sample: PBMCs. The CDR3 nucleotides are TGCGCCAGCAGCCAAGATGGAGCGATGAACACTGAAGCTTTCTTT. This sequence encodes CASSQDGAMNTEAFF.